Shown below are 31 T cell receptor beta chains from a single sample sequenced in a study of graft-versus-host responses after intestinal transplantation. Libraries were prepared by immunoSEQ multiplex PCR; TCRdb keeps only in-frame clonotypes and omits some of them. The sample has 84,000 or so clones, 82% seen once. No antigen has been identified for these receptors. The starting material was unstimulated CD4+ T cells sorted from spleen or lymph node cells, obtained before intestinal transplant. The receptors here all came from a human donor who received an intestinal transplant.

This rearrangement joins TRBV2 to TRBJ1-1, with D maybe TRBD1 (5 bases). The CDR3 has 13 amino acids. Germline V gene sequence: CDR1 SNHLY, CDR2 FYNNEI. V lost 6 bases and J 4 bases, leaving 12 bases between the germline ends. The CDR3 bases are TGTGCCAGCAGCAAACTCAGGGTCACTGAAGCTTTCTTT. Protein: CASSKLRVTEAFF.

V gene TRBV2 combines with J gene TRBJ2-3, with 9 bases lining up with TRBD1. Unmatched junction bases numbered 6, after V lost 5 bases and J lost 6 bases. Per the germline V gene, CDR1 is SNHLY and CDR2 is FYNNEI. The CDR3 is made up of 14 amino acids. CDR3 in DNA: TGTGCCAGCAGTTCCGGACAGGGGTGGGATACGCAGTATTTT. Its protein product is CASSSGQGWDTQYF.

V is TRBV6-1 and J is TRBJ2-1, with D maybe TRBD2 (6 bases). There are 15 residues in the CDR3. Trimming left V 4 bases short and J 4 bases short, with 14 bases between. Germline CDR1 is MNHNS and CDR2 is SASEGT. CDR3 DNA sequence: TGTGCCAGCAGTGCAGGGTCTAGCGATTACAATGAGCAGTTCTTC. This sequence encodes CASSAGSSDYNEQFF.

The chain couples TRBV9 to TRBJ2-3; D is unresolved. The germline gives CDR1 SGDLS, CDR2 YYNGEE. V was pared by 0 bases and J by 0 bases, with 17 bases between. CDR3 length: 18 amino acids. The CDR3 sequence is CASSVAANPSVSTDTQYF. The CDR3 nucleotides read TGTGCCAGCAGCGTAGCTGCCAATCCCTCAGTTAGCACAGATACGCAGTATTTT.

The chain combines TRBV7-8 with TRBJ2-5; 7 bases are a match to TRBD1. The trim removed 5 bases at V and 2 bases at J, leaving 5 bases unmatched. There are 14 residues in the CDR3. The V gene's germline CDR1 is SGHVS and CDR2 FQNEAQ. CDR3 bases: TGTGCCAGCAGCCGTGGACAGGCTCAAGAGACCCAGTACTTC. It yields the protein CASSRGQAQETQYF.

The table lists this clone with a count of one. CDR3 residues: CTSSQFADYYEQYF. DNA for the CDR3: TGCACCAGCAGCCAATTTGCGGACTACTACGAGCAGTACTTC. The gene calls are TRBV1 and TRBJ2-7; TRBD2 is the table's D call, not checked against the DNA. TRBV1 is a pseudogene segment. The CDR3 has 14 amino acids.

With respect to this clone: The sample holds other DNA sequences that translate to the same CDR3. In nucleotides, the CDR3 is TGTGCCAGCAGCGTAGCGGGGTCGGAGACCCAGTACTTC. Translating it yields CASSVAGSETQYF. This chain connects TRBV9 to TRBJ2-5; maybe TRBD2 (5 bases). Germline V gives CDR1 SGDLS, CDR2 YYNGEE. V was cut by 0 bases and J by 5 bases, with 8 bases left in between. CDR3 length: 13 residues.

V usage is TRBV4-1 and J usage is TRBJ2-6, with 9 bases that match TRBD1. CDR1 and CDR2 (germline): MGHRA, YSYEKL. The CDR3 sequence is 20 residues long. Germline trimming cut 2 bases from V and 2 bases from J; bases unmatched to any gene: 13. CDR3 amino acids: CASSQSFTGGSGTGANVLTF. The CDR3 DNA reads as TGCGCCAGCAGCCAATCTTTTACAGGGGGCAGTGGGACTGGGGCCAACGTCCTGACTTTC.

The chain is built from TRBV4-1 and TRBJ1-2; 8 bases map to TRBD1. Losses at the gene ends were 0 bases for V and 6 bases for J; bases not matched to a gene: 6. CDR1 and CDR2 (germline): MGHRA, YSYEKL. The CDR3 is 15 amino acids. The CDR3: CASSQDRDRLDGYTF. CDR3 DNA: TGCGCCAGCAGCCAAGATCGGGACAGGTTGGATGGCTACACCTTC.

The V gene is TRBV19, the J gene TRBJ1-5; no clear D gene. The germline gives CDR1 LNHDA, CDR2 SQIVND (reference sequence). Trimming took off 6 bases at V and 2 bases at J, with 14 bases between the two ends. The CDR3 runs 15 residues. Written as DNA, the CDR3 is TGTGCCAGTAGGCCTCGGGAGGGAGGCAATCAGCCCCAGCATTTT. It yields the protein CASRPREGGNQPQHF.

The CDR3 DNA sequence: TGTGCCAGCAGCCAAGATCTTAGACAGGGGGCGATCGGGGCCAACGTCCTGACTTTC. The encoded protein is CASSQDLRQGAIGANVLTF. V is TRBV4-2 and J is TRBJ2-6; 10 bases agree with TRBD1. CDR3 length: 19 amino acids. With V trimmed by 0 bases and J by 4 bases, 9 bases remained unmatched. Germline V gene sequence: CDR1 LGHNA, CDR2 YNFKEQ.

This chain connects TRBV5-1 to TRBJ2-3, with TRBD1 matching 9 bases. The germline V gene encodes CDR1 SGHRS and CDR2 YFSETQ. The CDR3 sequence is 15 residues long. Germline trimming cut 4 bases from V and 0 bases from J; bases unmatched to any gene: 3. DNA of the CDR3: TGCGCCAGCAGCGAAGGGACAGGGAGCACAGATACGCAGTATTTT. Encoded protein: CASSEGTGSTDTQYF.

Written as DNA, the CDR3 is TGTGCCAGTACTAGACAGGCGCCGGACTCTGGAAACACCATATATTTT. Translating gives CASTRQAPDSGNTIYF. V gene TRBV19 combines with J gene TRBJ1-3, with D possibly matching TRBD1 (6 bases). The germline gives CDR1 LNHDA, CDR2 SQIVND (reference sequence). The CDR3 runs 16 residues. Trimming removed 7 bases at V and 0 bases at J, with 16 bases between.

The chain employs TRBV7-9 and TRBJ1-2; 10 bases map to TRBD1. Germline CDR1 and CDR2: SEHNR and FQNEAQ (reference sequence). The V and J ends lost 6 bases and 5 bases, in that order; junction bases with no gene match: 9. There are 15 residues in the CDR3. CDR3 loop: CASRPPGTGDYGYTF. CDR3 sequence (DNA): TGTGCCAGCAGGCCCCCCGGGACAGGGGATTATGGCTACACCTTC.

This clone was counted a single time. The J gene is TRBJ1-3, the V gene TRBV5-1, with D uncertain. The CDR3 covers 16 residues. Trimming removed 1 base from V and 2 bases from J, with 13 bases in between. From germline, CDR1 is SGHRS and CDR2 YFSETQ. As DNA, the CDR3 is TGCGCCAGCAGCTTGAATGACGGAGGTCCTGGAAACACCATATATTTT. Amino acid sequence: CASSLNDGGPGNTIYF.

V gene TRBV10-3 combines with J gene TRBJ2-5; 10 nucleotides line up with TRBD1. The CDR3 is made up of 15 amino acids. The junction had 11 bases not matched to a gene; V was cut back by 11 bases and J by 2 bases. From germline, CDR1 is ENHRY and CDR2 SYGVKD. This chain's CDR3 is CASKAPDRGQETQYF. The CDR3 DNA reads TGTGCCTCCAAGGCTCCGGACAGGGGGCAAGAGACCCAGTACTTC.

The V and J genes are TRBV19 and TRBJ2-5; D gene unclear. The CDR3 loop spans 14 amino acids. The germline CDR1 and CDR2 sequences are LNHDA and SQIVND (reference sequence). Trimming took off 5 bases at V and 2 bases at J, with 12 bases between the two ends. CDR3 protein: CASSPDWWQETQYF. The CDR3 nucleotides read TGTGCCAGTAGTCCCGACTGGTGGCAAGAGACCCAGTACTTC.

J is TRBJ2-4 and V is TRBV5-6; the match to TRBD2 covers 9 bases. Unmatched junction bases numbered 11, after V lost 0 bases and J lost 4 bases. CDR3 length: 18 amino acids. The germline gives CDR1 SGHDT, CDR2 YYEEEE. CDR3 DNA: TGTGCCAGCAGCTTGGACCCAAGTGCGGGGGGGGTTAAAAACATTCAGTACTTC. This sequence encodes CASSLDPSAGGVKNIQYF. Filled out from reference TRBV5-6 and TRBJ2-4, the complete variable domain reads DAGVTQSPTHLIKTRGQQVTLRCSPKSGHDTVSWYQQALGQGPQFIFQYYEEEERQRGNFPDRFSGHQFPNYSSELNVNALLLGDSALYLCASSLDPSAGGVKNIQYFGAGTRLSVL.

This clone was counted a single time. The CDR3 DNA reads as TGTGCCAGCAGAGGCGGCGGGAGGACTTACGAGCAGTACTTC. Its protein is CASRGGGRTYEQYF. V is TRBV6-5 and J is TRBJ2-7, with TRBD2 matching 8 bases. Losses at the gene ends were 6 bases for V and 4 bases for J; bases not matched to a gene: 8. Germline V CDR1 and CDR2: MNHEY, SVGAGI. This CDR3 is 14 amino acids long.

The J gene is TRBJ2-7, the V gene TRBV2, with 7 bases fitting TRBD1. Germline V lookup: CDR1 SNHLY, CDR2 FYNNEI. The V and J ends lost 8 bases and 4 bases, in that order; junction bases with no gene match: 11. The CDR3 spans 14 residues. CDR3 in amino acids: CASLSYRGVYEQYF. Written as DNA, the CDR3 is TGTGCCAGCCTAAGTTACAGGGGCGTATACGAGCAGTACTTC.

The gene calls are TRBV5-1 and TRBJ1-1; TRBD1 matches at 9 bases. V trimming: 7 bases; J trimming: 5 bases; junction bases outside the gene matches: 6. The CDR3 is 13 residues long. Germline lookup yields CDR1 SGHRS and CDR2 YFSETQ. In DNA form, the CDR3 reads TGCGCCAGCGCCGGGACAGGGATAACTGAAGCTTTCTTT. This translates into CASAGTGITEAFF. The variable domain in full, with the rest retrieved from reference TRBV5-1 and TRBJ1-1, is KAGVTQTPRYLIKTRGQQVTLSCSPISGHRSVSWYQQTPGQGLQFLFEYFSETQRNKGNFPGRFSGRQFSNSRSEMNVSTLELGDSALYLCASAGTGITEAFFGQGTRLTVV.

V gene TRBV7-9 combines with J gene TRBJ2-3; 10 bases line up with TRBD1. CDR1 and CDR2 from the germline V gene are SEHNR and FQNEAQ (reference sequence). The CDR3 has 17 amino acids. V was pared by 4 bases and J by 1 base, with 8 bases of the junction left unmatched. The CDR3 reads CASSSIGQGDRTDTQYF. For the CDR3, the DNA is TGTGCCAGCAGCTCTATAGGACAGGGGGACCGCACAGATACGCAGTATTTT.

The chain links TRBV21-1 to TRBJ2-5; the table names TRBD2, a call not compared with the DNA. The end of the DNA fits TRBJ2-7 better, so the J call may be wrong. TRBV21-1 is noted as a pseudogene. The CDR3 loop spans 15 amino acids. CDR3 amino acids: CASSRRRRGIYEQYF. The CDR3 DNA reads TGTGCCAGCAGCAGGAGGAGGCGGGGGATTTACGAGCAGTACTTC.

This sequence joins TRBV1 and TRBJ2-7; TRBD1 reflects the table's D call only, with no check against the DNA. TRBV1 is an annotated pseudogene. CDR3 length: 15 residues. For the CDR3, the DNA is TGCACCAGCAGCCACCCTAGGGCAGGGTCCTACGAGCAGTACTTC. It is translated as CTSSHPRAGSYEQYF.

This clone has only one observation. The chain recombines TRBV11-2 with TRBJ2-1; TRBD2 matches at 7 bases. Looked up from germline, CDR1 is SGHAT and CDR2 is FQNNGV. This CDR3 has 15 residues. V shed 3 bases, J shed 4 bases, and the junction held 6 bases outside the gene matches. Written as DNA, the CDR3 is TGTGCCAGCAGCTTCCTAGCGGACCCTTACAATGAGCAGTTCTTC. Encoded protein: CASSFLADPYNEQFF. Complete variable domain (other parts from reference TRBV11-2 and TRBJ2-1): EAGVAQSPRYKIIEKRQSVAFWCNPISGHATLYWYQQILGQGPKLLIQFQNNGVVDDSQLPKDRFSAERLKGVDSTLKIQPAKLEDSAVYLCASSFLADPYNEQFFGPGTRLTVL.

This chain uses TRBV28 with TRBJ2-7; 7 bases are a match to TRBD2. The CDR3 is 13 residues long. J lost 9 bases, V lost 5 bases, and 10 bases had no gene match. The germline gives CDR1 MDHEN, CDR2 SYDVKM. CDR3 DNA: TGTGCCAGCAGTCGAAGCGGGACCTTGGTGCAGTACTTC. Residues: CASSRSGTLVQYF.

Written as DNA, the CDR3 is TGCGCCACTAGACAGGGGGCGAACACCGGGGAGCTGTTTTTT. This encodes CATRQGANTGELFF. The genes are TRBV5-1 and TRBJ2-2; the match to TRBD1 covers 9 bases. V trimming: 9 bases; J trimming: 0 bases; junction bases outside the gene matches: 3. There are 14 residues in the CDR3. Germline values: CDR1 SGHRS, CDR2 YFSETQ.

The gene calls are TRBV7-9 and TRBJ1-4; 8 nucleotides line up with TRBD1. Germline V CDR1 and CDR2: SEHNR, FQNEAQ (reference sequence). CDR3 length equals 14 residues. After removal of 5 bases from V and 5 bases from J, the junction contained 4 bases not matched to a gene. The CDR3 nucleotides are TGTGCCAGCAGCCCGACAGGGGTAAATGAAAAACTGTTTTTT. Protein sequence: CASSPTGVNEKLFF.

The chain carries TRBV28 and TRBJ2-3; D gene unclear. The CDR3 is made up of 15 amino acids. Trimming removed 3 bases at V and 2 bases at J, with 12 bases between. Germline CDR1 MDHEN, CDR2 SYDVKM. This CDR3 is CASSFERLLTDTQYF. CDR3 in DNA: TGTGCCAGCAGTTTCGAGCGACTTCTCACAGATACGCAGTATTTT.

About this clone: Germline is not matched at one junction end, which may reflect a read error. V usage is TRBV6-1 and J usage is TRBJ1-2, with D perhaps TRBD1 (5 bases). This CDR3 spans 12 amino acids. Germline values: CDR1 MNHNS, CDR2 SASEGT. The CDR3 sequence: CASSAGDWGCTF. The CDR3 DNA follows: TGTGCCAGCAGTGCTGGGGACTGGGGCTGCACCTTC.

The chain employs TRBV5-1 and TRBJ2-2; weak D call: TRBD1 (6 bases). Per the germline V gene, CDR1 is SGHRS and CDR2 is YFSETQ. Trimming took off 2 bases at V and 1 base at J, with 9 bases between the two ends. The CDR3 length is 15 residues. The CDR3 DNA reads as TGCGCCAGCAGCTTAATGGACAGGAACACCGGGGAGCTGTTTTTT. It specifies CASSLMDRNTGELFF.